The entry below gives a single T cell receptor beta chain sequence along with its context. Its specificity is unknown. The junction shows a germline mismatch at one end, possibly a read error. The data belong to a study of blood T cells in healthy people across ages. Study-wide findings and caveats: The long-lived group displayed more naive CD4+ cells, plus higher diversity, than the aged donors did. Those diversity estimates obtained from one million T cells were thought to be underestimates. CMV infection status of these donors was not known.

Germline lookup yields CDR1 KGHDR and CDR2 SFDVKD. The CDR3 contains 15 residues. With a J-beta primer mix and a sample-barcoded 5' primer, a second PCR ran about 7 to 12 cycles. TCRdb called the 5' RACE reads again in MiXCR, with one record for every CDR3 protein. The top ten hold over 2% of the sample, which has about 1.8 million distinct CDR3 sequences, around 50% seen once. The chain carries TRBV24-1 and TRBJ1-2; D remains unclear. The source of this sequence is a woman in her forties in good health. Material for sequencing was blood. CDR3 region: CATSAPNSANYGCTF. CDR3 nucleotides: TGTGCCACCAGTGCCCCCAATTCTGCAAACTATGGCTGCACCTTC.